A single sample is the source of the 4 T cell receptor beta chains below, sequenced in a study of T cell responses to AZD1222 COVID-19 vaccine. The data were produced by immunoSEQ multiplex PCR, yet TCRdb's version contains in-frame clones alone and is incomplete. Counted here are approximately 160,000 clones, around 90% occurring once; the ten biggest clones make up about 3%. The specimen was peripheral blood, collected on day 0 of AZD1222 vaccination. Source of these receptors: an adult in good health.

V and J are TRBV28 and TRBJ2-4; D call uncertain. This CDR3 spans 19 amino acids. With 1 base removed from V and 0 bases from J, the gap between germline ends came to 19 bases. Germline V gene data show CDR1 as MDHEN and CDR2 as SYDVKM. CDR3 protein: CASSLYPLGYTLAKNIQYF. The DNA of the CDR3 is TGTGCCAGCAGTTTATATCCTCTAGGTTATACCCTAGCCAAAAACATTCAGTACTTC. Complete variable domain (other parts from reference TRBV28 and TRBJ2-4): DVKVTQSSRYLVKRTGEKVFLECVQDMDHENMFWYRQDPGLGLRLIYFSYDVKMKEKGDIPEGYSVSREKKERFSLILESASTNQTSMYLCASSLYPLGYTLAKNIQYFGAGTRLSVL.

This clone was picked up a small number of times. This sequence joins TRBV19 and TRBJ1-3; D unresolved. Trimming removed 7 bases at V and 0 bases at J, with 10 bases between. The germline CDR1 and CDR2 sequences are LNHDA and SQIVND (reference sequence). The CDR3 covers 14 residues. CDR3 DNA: TGTGCCAGTAAGGAGCAGAGCTCTGGAAACACCATATATTTT. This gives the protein CASKEQSSGNTIYF. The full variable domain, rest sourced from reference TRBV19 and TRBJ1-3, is DGGITQSPKYLFRKEGQNVTLSCEQNLNHDAMYWYRQDPGQGLRLIYYSQIVNDFQKGDIAEGYSVSREKKESFPLTVTSAQKNPTAFYLCASKEQSSGNTIYFGEGSWLTVV.

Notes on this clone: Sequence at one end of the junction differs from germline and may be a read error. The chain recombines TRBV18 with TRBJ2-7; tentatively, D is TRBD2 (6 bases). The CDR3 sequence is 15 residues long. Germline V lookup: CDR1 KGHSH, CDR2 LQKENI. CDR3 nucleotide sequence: TGTGCCAGCTCCCTCGGCGGAGGGACGACCTACGAGCAGTATTTC. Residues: CASSLGGGTTYEQYF.

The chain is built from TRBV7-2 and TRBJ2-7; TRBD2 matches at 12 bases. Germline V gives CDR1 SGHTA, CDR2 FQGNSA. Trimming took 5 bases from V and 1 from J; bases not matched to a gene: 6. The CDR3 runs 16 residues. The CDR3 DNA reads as TGTGCCAGCAGCGCTCAACTAGCGGGGGGATCCTACGAGCAGTACTTC. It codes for CASSAQLAGGSYEQYF.